This T cell receptor (beta chain) appears in the sequencing data of a study of T-cell reconstitution after alpha-beta-depleted transplantation in children. Unique molecular identifiers tagged the TCRbeta library. MiXCR was run by TCRdb on the PCR reads, yielding one entry per CDR3 protein. This table has roughly 52,000 distinct CDR3 sequences, roughly 5% appearing once. Trimming at V came to 3 bases and at J to 2 bases, leaving 4 bases not matched to a gene. The V gene's germline CDR1 is SEHNR and CDR2 FQNEAQ (reference sequence). This CDR3 comprises 15 residues. Overall study findings and caveats: Several patients had high TCRbeta diversity at day 60; it came from surviving recipient T cells and thymic progenitors. About two months after transplant, alpha-beta T cells reportedly came from several hundred expanded graft clones. A year had passed since transplant, and T-cell counts and diversity by then came mostly from newly produced T cells.

In its sample, this clonotype was seen many times. The antigen remains unidentified. Specimen: PBMCs, mostly from graft donor cells, collected 60 days after TCRalphabeta/CD19-depleted stem cell transplant. The clonotype was recovered from a female patient aged 2-9 years who had a stem cell transplant for aplastic anemia, so the T cells may come from the graft donor. The chain carries TRBV7-9 and TRBJ1-5, with 7 nucleotides matching TRBD1. The CDR3 protein is CASSFYGQGNQPQHF. The CDR3 DNA sequence: TGTGCCAGCAGCTTCTACGGACAGGGCAATCAGCCCCAGCATTTT.